The 14 T cell receptor beta chains in this list originate from one sample, sequenced in a study of blood T cell repertoires in COVID-19. Profiling relied on immunoSEQ multiplex PCR, and the TCRdb table lists in-frame clones only, not all of them. The sample has some 200,000 clones, roughly 76% seen once; the top ten hold roughly 8.7%. The sample taken for sequencing was peripheral blood. These receptors all come from a woman aged 50 to 60 with active or convalescent COVID-19.

V usage is TRBV30 and J usage is TRBJ1-1; D unclear. The V end lost 3 bases, the J end lost 11 bases, and 16 bases lay between the germline ends. Germline V lookup: CDR1 GTSNPN, CDR2 SVGIG (reference sequence). There are 12 residues in the CDR3. CDR3 nucleotide sequence: TGTGCCTGGAGGAAGACTTCGGGGTTGGCTTTCTTT. It specifies CAWRKTSGLAFF.

The chain couples TRBV10-3 to TRBJ1-3, with D tentatively TRBD1 (6 bases). Germline-derived CDR1 and CDR2 are ENHRY and SYGVKD. Trimming took 0 bases from V and 0 from J, leaving 9 bases between them. The CDR3 covers 16 residues. The CDR3 nucleotides read TGTGCCATCAGTGAGTCAGGGGACACCTCTGGAAACACCATATATTTT. This sequence encodes CAISESGDTSGNTIYF.

The genes are TRBV3-1 (or the pseudogene TRBV3-2) and TRBJ2-1, with TRBD2 as a possible D gene (7 bases). The CDR3 runs to 17 residues. Germline CDR1 is LGHDT and CDR2 is YNNKEL (reference sequence). V lost 2 bases to trimming and J lost 1 base, with 15 bases between them. CDR3 DNA sequence: TGTGCCAGCAGCCAAAGGGGGGGAGGGCGTTCCTACAATGAGCAGTTCTTC. Translating it yields CASSQRGGGRSYNEQFF.

This clone occurred a few times. V usage is TRBV4-2 and J usage is TRBJ2-2, with D possibly matching TRBD2 (5 bases). The CDR3 extends over 17 amino acids. Germline-derived CDR1 and CDR2 are LGHNA and YNFKEQ. V was shortened by 0 bases and J by 2 bases, with 13 bases between the two germline ends. CDR3 sequence: CASSQEPDSLNTGELFF. CDR3 DNA: TGTGCCAGCAGCCAAGAACCGGACTCCCTCAACACCGGGGAGCTGTTTTTT.

V and J are TRBV15 and TRBJ1-2, with 12 nucleotides matching TRBD1. The CDR3 extends over 19 amino acids. After removal of 2 bases from V and 0 bases from J, the junction contained 10 bases not matched to a gene. Germline assignment: CDR1 LNHNV and CDR2 YYDKDF (reference sequence). CDR3 DNA: TGTGCCACCAGCAGACCCCCGGGGACAGGGGGCCCGTCTAACTATGGCTACACCTTC. This codes for CATSRPPGTGGPSNYGYTF. Variable domain in full (rest from reference TRBV15 and TRBJ1-2): DAMVIQNPRYQVTQFGKPVTLSCSQTLNHNVMYWYQQKSSQAPKLLFHYYDKDFNNEADTPDNFQSRRPNTSFCFLDIRSPGLGDTAMYLCATSRPPGTGGPSNYGYTFGSGTRLTVV.

This clone came up a few times. The chain carries TRBV25-1 and TRBJ1-6, with 11 bases identical to TRBD1. The CDR3 covers 18 residues. Per germline, CDR1 MGHDK and CDR2 SYGVNS. The ends lost 3 bases at V and 7 bases at J; junction bases unmatched: 11. The CDR3 loop is CASSDPHGQGAGNSPLHF. The CDR3 DNA reads TGTGCCAGCAGTGATCCCCACGGACAGGGGGCTGGGAATTCACCCCTCCACTTT.

The genes are TRBV3-1 (or the pseudogene TRBV3-2) and TRBJ2-2, with unresolved D. The CDR3 is made up of 12 amino acids. Trimming removed 6 bases at V and 2 bases at J, with 4 bases between. The germline gives CDR1 LGHDT, CDR2 YNNKEL (reference sequence). The CDR3 bases are TGTGCCAGCAGTCCAAACACCGGGGAGCTGTTTTTT. It is translated as CASSPNTGELFF.

V usage is TRBV29-1 and J usage is TRBJ2-5, with 8 bases matching TRBD2. CDR1 and CDR2 (germline): SQVTM, ANQGSEA. The CDR3 extends over 14 amino acids. Unmatched junction bases numbered 11, after V lost 7 bases and J lost 4 bases. DNA for the CDR3: TGCAGCGGGGGTTTAGCGGGGCTGGGAGAGACCCAGTACTTC. It yields the protein CSGGLAGLGETQYF.

The rearrangement links TRBV9 to TRBJ2-2; TRBD2 might be the D (5 bases). The CDR3 consists of 16 residues. Trimming cost V 5 bases and J 2 bases, with 16 bases left between them. Germline V CDR1 and CDR2: SGDLS, YYNGEE. CDR3 bases: TGTGCCAGCAGTATAGGGAGCAGGCTAAACACCGGGGAGCTGTTTTTT. Translated: CASSIGSRLNTGELFF.

V gene TRBV5-6 combines with J gene TRBJ1-2, with 7 bases identical to TRBD1. From germline, CDR1 is SGHDT and CDR2 YYEEEE. V dropped 4 bases and J dropped 7; count of bases not matched to a gene: 7. The CDR3 has 13 amino acids. The CDR3 spells CASSDRAVFGYTF. For the CDR3, the DNA is TGTGCCAGCAGCGACAGGGCCGTTTTTGGCTACACCTTC.

This clone was counted between two and nine times. J is TRBJ1-1 and V is TRBV5-1; TRBD1 might be the D (6 bases). CDR3 length: 13 amino acids. Germline lookup yields CDR1 SGHRS and CDR2 YFSETQ. V lost 3 bases and J lost 4, with 10 bases in between. CDR3 residues: CASSSQQGTEAFF. CDR3 coding DNA: TGCGCCAGCAGCTCACAACAGGGCACTGAAGCTTTCTTT.

The V gene is TRBV7-3, the J gene TRBJ2-2; D might be TRBD2 (6 bases). The V gene lost 1 base and the J gene lost 5 bases, with 8 bases spanning the gap. This CDR3 spans 14 amino acids. CDR1 SGHTA and CDR2 FQGTGA come from the germline V gene. The CDR3 reads CASSLRAGTGELFF. CDR3 bases: TGTGCCAGCAGCTTAAGGGCGGGAACCGGGGAGCTGTTTTTT. Looking up the rest from reference TRBV7-3 and TRBJ2-2 gives the full variable domain: GAGVSQTPSNKVTEKGKYVELRCDPISGHTALYWYRQSLGQGPEFLIYFQGTGAADDSGLPNDRFFAVRPEGSVSTLKIQRTERGDSAVYLCASSLRAGTGELFFGEGSRLTVL.

The rearrangement uses TRBV27 and TRBJ1-2, with 7 bases aligning to TRBD1. CDR3 size: 13 residues. The germline V gene encodes CDR1 MNHEY and CDR2 SMNVEV (reference sequence). Losses at the gene ends were 5 bases for V and 6 bases for J; bases not matched to a gene: 6. CDR3 amino acids: CASSPTGIDGYTF. CDR3 nucleotides: TGTGCCAGCAGTCCGACAGGGATAGATGGCTACACCTTC.

The CDR3 DNA sequence: TGTGCCAGCAGTTCCCCTAGTGGCCCCGGAAGCGGGGAGCTGTTTTTT. Its translation is CASSSPSGPGSGELFF. V gene TRBV6-2 or TRBV6-3 combines with J gene TRBJ2-2; no clear D gene. Trimming cost V 4 bases and J 7 bases, with 19 bases left between them. Germline V gene data show CDR1 as MNHEY and CDR2 as SVGEGT. The CDR3 loop spans 16 amino acids.